This T cell receptor beta chain was sequenced during a study of T cell responses to AZD1222 COVID-19 vaccine. A note on this clone: Its cognate antigen is unknown.

This CDR3 is 12 amino acids long. The germline V gene encodes CDR1 SQVTM and CDR2 ANQGSEA. The V gene lost 8 bases and the J gene lost 5 bases, with 15 bases spanning the gap. Study-wide results and caveats: The reported proportion of spike-specific TCRs targeting unmutated variant regions was nearly half. Spike was spanned by vaccine-associated CD4 TCRs, with dominance at 160-218 and 743-854. Baseline seropositives among AZD1222 recipients totaled only 5 to 7. All repertoire sampling was performed exclusively after the peak T cell response.

Profiled with immunoSEQ multiplex PCR; TCRdb holds only in-frame clones, not every one. Here the sample spans about 150,000 clones, approximately 90% being singletons. The sample consisted of peripheral blood, taken on day 0 of AZD1222 vaccination. V usage is TRBV29-1 and J usage is TRBJ1-2; D not resolved. This TCR was recovered from an adult in good health. The CDR3 DNA sequence: TGCAGCACAGACGAGACATTTTATGGCTACACCTTC. It translates to CSTDETFYGYTF.